This TCR beta chain was observed in a study of blood T cell repertoires in COVID-19. As for the study in general: Samples came from the United States, Italy and Spain, spanning acute and convalescent COVID-19. T cells, B-cell-depleted T cells, or PBMCs supplied cDNA or gDNA.

The CDR3 contains 14 residues. CDR1 and CDR2 (germline): LGHDT, YNNKEL (reference sequence). V dropped 6 bases and J dropped 0 bases, with 12 bases sitting between them. Authors' processing steps: How many nucleated cells were present was estimated from reference gene primer amplification. TCRdb's copy holds only in-frame clones and misses some; the assay was immunoSEQ multiplex PCR. D and trimming come from the DNA, and the V and J calls and clone size come from that table. In the table there are around 300,000 clones, over 75% of which are singletons. The TCR comes from a man younger than 35 with active or convalescent COVID-19. What was sequenced was peripheral blood. The V and J genes are TRBV3-1 (or the pseudogene TRBV3-2) and TRBJ2-7; no firm D call. In DNA, the CDR3 is TGTGCCAGCAGACCTGAGGAGAGCTCCTACGAGCAGTACTTC. Its translation is CASRPEESSYEQYF.